This entry concerns a single TCR beta chain. This sample was included in a study of blood T cell repertoires in COVID-19. Study in general: Samples representing acute and convalescent COVID-19 were sourced from the United States, Italy and Spain. Sources were T cells, B-cell-depleted T cells, or PBMCs; the material itself was cDNA or gDNA.

The V and J ends lost 2 bases and 1 base, in that order; junction bases with no gene match: 8. The CDR3 loop spans 17 amino acids. Germline loops: CDR1 LGHNA, CDR2 YNFKEQ. Original analysis: Scientists estimated how many nucleated cells there were by amplifying reference gene primers. The method was immunoSEQ multiplex PCR; TCRdb's version includes in-frame clones alone and lacks a portion of them. V, J and clone size are taken as reported in that table, and D and trimming were inferred from the DNA itself. The data hold 110,000 to 150,000 clones, with approximately 90% observed a single time. The chain combines TRBV4-2 with TRBJ2-3; TRBD2 matches 8 bases. This sequence was found in a man between 60 and 70 years old with active or convalescent COVID-19. The sequencing input was peripheral blood. This CDR3 reads CASSQRWRGAGTDTQYF. The DNA of the CDR3 is TGTGCCAGCAGCCAAAGATGGCGGGGGGCCGGCACAGATACGCAGTATTTT.